This T cell receptor beta chain appears in the sequencing data of a study of cytomegalovirus exposure and HLA in healthy donors. Whole-study results and caveats: Judged likely to be a sequencing artifact was a cluster of highly shared sequence variants.

V lost 0 bases, J lost 4 bases, and 6 bases stayed unmatched. This CDR3 spans 16 amino acids. Germline assignment: CDR1 LGHNA and CDR2 YNFKEQ. Amplification used 60 Vbeta primers and 13 Jbeta primers. The assay was immunoSEQ multiplex PCR, and TCRdb's table has in-frame clones only and misses some. The repertoire includes 150,000 to 200,000 clones, around four fifths of them detected once, and approximately 1.5% sits in the top ten. As concerns this clone: Antigen specificity is unknown.

This chain links TRBV4-2 with TRBJ2-1; 7 bases align to TRBD2. This sequence was found in a woman aged 25 to 39 in good health and CMV-seronegative. Sequencing was carried out using PBMCs. The CDR3 DNA reads as TGTGCCAGCAGCCAAGATGAGGCGGGGGAATACAATGAGCAGTTCTTC. Protein sequence: CASSQDEAGEYNEQFF.